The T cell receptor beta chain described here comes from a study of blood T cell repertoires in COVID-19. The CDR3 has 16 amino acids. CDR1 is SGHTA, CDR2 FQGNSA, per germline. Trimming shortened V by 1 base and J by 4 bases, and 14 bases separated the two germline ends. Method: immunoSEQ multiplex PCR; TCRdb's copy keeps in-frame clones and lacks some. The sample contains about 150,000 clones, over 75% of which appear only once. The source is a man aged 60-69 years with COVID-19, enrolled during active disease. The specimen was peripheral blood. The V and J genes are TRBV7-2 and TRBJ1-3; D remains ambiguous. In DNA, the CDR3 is TGTGCCAGCAGCTTAGAAGTTAATCTGGGCGGAAACACCATATATTTT. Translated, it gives CASSLEVNLGGNTIYF.